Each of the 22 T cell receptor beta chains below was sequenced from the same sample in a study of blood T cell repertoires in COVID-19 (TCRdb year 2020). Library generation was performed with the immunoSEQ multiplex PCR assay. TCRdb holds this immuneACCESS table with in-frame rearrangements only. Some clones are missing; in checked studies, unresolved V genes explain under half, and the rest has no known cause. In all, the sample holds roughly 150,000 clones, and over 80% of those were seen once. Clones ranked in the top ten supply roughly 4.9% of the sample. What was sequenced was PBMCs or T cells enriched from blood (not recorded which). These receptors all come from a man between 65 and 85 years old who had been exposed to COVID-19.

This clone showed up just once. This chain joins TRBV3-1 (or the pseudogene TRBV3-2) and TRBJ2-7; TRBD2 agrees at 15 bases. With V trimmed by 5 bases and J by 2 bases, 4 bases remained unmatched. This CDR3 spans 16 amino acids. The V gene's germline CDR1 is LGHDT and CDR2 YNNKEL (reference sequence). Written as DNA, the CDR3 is TGTGCCAGCAGCTCGGGACTAGCGGGAGGCCCCTACGAGCAGTACTTC. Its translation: CASSSGLAGGPYEQYF.

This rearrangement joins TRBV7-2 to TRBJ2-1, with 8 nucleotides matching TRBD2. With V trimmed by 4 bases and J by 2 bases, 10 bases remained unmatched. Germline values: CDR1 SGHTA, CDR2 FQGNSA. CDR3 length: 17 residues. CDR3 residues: CASSSTFSGRAYNEQFF. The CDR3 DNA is TGTGCCAGCAGCTCAACCTTCAGCGGGAGAGCCTACAATGAGCAGTTCTTC.

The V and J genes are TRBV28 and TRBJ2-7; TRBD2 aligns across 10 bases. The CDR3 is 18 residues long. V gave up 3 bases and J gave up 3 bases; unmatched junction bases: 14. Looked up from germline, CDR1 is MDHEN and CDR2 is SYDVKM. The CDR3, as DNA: TGTGCCAGCAGTTTCACAGCCACCTTAGCGGGAGGCCTCTACGAGCAGTACTTC. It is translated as CASSFTATLAGGLYEQYF.

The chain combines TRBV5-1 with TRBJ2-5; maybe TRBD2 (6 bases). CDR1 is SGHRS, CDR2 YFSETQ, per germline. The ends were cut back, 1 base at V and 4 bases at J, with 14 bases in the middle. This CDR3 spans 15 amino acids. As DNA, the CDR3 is TGCGCCAGCAGCTTGTTGCCAGGGACTGGAGAGACCCAGTACTTC. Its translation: CASSLLPGTGETQYF.

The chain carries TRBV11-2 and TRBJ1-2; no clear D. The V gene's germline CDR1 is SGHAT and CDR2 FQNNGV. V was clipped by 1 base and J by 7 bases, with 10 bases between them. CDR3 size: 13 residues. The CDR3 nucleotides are TGTGCCAGCAGCTTAGCCCCGGAGGTTGGCTACACCTTC. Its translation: CASSLAPEVGYTF.

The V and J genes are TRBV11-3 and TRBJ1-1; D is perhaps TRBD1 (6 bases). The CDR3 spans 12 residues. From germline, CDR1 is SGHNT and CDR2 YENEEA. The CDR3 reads CASGARDTEAFF. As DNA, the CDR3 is TGTGCTTCAGGGGCGAGGGACACTGAAGCTTTCTTT.

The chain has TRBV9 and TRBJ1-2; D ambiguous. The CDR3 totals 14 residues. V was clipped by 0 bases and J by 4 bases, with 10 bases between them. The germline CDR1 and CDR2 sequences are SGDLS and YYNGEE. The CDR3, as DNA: TGTGCCAGCAGCGTAGACTCCTCGCCCTATGGCTACACCTTC. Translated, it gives CASSVDSSPYGYTF.

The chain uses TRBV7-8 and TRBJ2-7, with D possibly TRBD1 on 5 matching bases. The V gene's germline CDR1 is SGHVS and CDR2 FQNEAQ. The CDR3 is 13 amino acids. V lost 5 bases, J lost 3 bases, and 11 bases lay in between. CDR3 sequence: CASSTDRDYEQYF. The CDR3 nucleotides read TGTGCCAGCAGCACTGACAGAGACTACGAGCAGTACTTC.

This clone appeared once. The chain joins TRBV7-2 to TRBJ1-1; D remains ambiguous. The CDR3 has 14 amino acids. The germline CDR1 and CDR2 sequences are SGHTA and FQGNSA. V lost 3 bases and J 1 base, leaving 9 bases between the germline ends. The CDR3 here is CASSFDGGNTEAFF. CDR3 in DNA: TGTGCCAGCAGCTTCGACGGCGGGAACACTGAAGCTTTCTTT.

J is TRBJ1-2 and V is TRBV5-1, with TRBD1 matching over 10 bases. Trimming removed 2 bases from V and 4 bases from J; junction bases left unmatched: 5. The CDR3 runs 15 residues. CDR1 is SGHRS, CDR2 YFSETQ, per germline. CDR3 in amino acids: CASSFRQGAFYGYTF. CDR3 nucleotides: TGCGCCAGCAGCTTCCGACAGGGGGCGTTCTATGGCTACACCTTC.

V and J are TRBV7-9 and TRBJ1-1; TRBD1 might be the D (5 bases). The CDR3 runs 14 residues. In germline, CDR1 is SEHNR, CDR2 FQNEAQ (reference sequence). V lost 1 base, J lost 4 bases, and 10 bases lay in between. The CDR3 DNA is TGTGCCAGCAGCTTAGGACAAGGGGCCACTGAAGCTTTCTTT. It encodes CASSLGQGATEAFF.

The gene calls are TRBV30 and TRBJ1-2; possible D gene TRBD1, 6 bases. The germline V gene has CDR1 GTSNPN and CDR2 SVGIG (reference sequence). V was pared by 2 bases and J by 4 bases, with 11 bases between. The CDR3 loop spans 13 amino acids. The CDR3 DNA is TGTGCCTGGAGTAGACAGGCAGTCTATGGCTACACCTTC. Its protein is CAWSRQAVYGYTF.

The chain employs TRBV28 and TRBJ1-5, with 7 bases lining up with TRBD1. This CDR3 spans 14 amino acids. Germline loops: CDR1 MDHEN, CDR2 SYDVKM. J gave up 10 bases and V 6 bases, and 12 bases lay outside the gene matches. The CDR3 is CASRTDRDIIPQHF. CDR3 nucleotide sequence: TGTGCCAGCAGGACCGACAGGGACATCATACCCCAGCATTTT.

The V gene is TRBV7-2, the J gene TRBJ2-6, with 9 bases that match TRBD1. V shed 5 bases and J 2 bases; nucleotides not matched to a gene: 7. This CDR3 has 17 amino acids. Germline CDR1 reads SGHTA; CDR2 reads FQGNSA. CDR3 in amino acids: CASSLHTGGAGANVLTF. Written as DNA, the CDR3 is TGTGCCAGCAGCCTCCACACAGGGGGCGCTGGGGCCAACGTCCTGACTTTC.

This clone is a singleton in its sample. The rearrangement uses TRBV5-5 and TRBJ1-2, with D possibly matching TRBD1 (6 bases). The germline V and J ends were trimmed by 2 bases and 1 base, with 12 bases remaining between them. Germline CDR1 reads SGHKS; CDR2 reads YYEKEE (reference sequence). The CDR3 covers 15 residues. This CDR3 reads CASSFTDSLNYGYTF. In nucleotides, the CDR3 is TGTGCCAGCAGCTTTACGGACAGCCTTAACTATGGCTACACCTTC. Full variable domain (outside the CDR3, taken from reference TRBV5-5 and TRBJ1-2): DAGVTQSPTHLIKTRGQQVTLRCSPISGHKSVSWYQQVLGQGPQFIFQYYEKEERGRGNFPDRFSARQFPNYSSELNVNALLLGDSALYLCASSFTDSLNYGYTFGSGTRLTVV.

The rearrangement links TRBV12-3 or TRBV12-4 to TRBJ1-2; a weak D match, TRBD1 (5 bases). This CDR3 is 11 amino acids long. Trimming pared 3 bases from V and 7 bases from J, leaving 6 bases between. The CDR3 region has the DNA TGTGCCAGCAGTTTGGGGGGTGGCTACACCTTC. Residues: CASSLGGGYTF.

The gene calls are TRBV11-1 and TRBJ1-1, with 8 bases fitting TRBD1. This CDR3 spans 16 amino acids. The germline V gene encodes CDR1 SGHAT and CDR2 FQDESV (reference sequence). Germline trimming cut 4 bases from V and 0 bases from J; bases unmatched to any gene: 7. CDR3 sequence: CASSSAKTGVNTEAFF. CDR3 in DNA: TGTGCCAGCAGCTCGGCCAAGACAGGGGTGAACACTGAAGCTTTCTTT.

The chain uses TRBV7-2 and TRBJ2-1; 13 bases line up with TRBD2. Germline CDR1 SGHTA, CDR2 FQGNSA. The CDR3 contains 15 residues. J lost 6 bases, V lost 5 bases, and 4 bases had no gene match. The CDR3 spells CASSRGLAGANEQFF. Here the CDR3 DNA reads TGTGCCAGCAGCCGTGGACTAGCGGGAGCCAATGAGCAGTTCTTC.

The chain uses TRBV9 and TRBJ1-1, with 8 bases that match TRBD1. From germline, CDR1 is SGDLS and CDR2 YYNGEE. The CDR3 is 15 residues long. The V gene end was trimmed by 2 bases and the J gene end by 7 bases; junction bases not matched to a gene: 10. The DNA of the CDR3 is TGTGCCAGCAGCGTTTTGCAGGGGGCGGAAAGTGAAGCTTTCTTT. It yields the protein CASSVLQGAESEAFF.

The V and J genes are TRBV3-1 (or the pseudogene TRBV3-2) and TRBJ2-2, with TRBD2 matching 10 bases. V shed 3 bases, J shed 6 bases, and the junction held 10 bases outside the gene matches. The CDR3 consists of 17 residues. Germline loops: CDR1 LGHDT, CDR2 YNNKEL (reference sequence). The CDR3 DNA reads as TGTGCCAGCAGCCACCCTCCGGGCCTAGCGGGGGCCGGGGAGCTGTTTTTT. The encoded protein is CASSHPPGLAGAGELFF.

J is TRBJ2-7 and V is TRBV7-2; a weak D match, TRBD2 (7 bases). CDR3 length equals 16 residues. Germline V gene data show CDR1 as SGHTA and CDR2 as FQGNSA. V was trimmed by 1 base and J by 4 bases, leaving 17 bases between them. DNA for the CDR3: TGTGCCAGCAGCTTAGTGGTCGGGGGGCCCCTTTACGAGCAGTACTTC. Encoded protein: CASSLVVGGPLYEQYF. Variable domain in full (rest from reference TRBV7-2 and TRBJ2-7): GAGVSQSPSNKVTEKGKDVELRCDPISGHTALYWYRQSLGQGLEFLIYFQGNSAPDKSGLPSDRFSAERTGGSVSTLTIQRTQQEDSAVYLCASSLVVGGPLYEQYFGPGTRLTVT.

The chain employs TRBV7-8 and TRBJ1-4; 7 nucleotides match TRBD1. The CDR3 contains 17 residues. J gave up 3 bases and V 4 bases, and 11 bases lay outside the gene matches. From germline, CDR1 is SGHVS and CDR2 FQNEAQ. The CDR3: CASSYYRDSRANEKLFF. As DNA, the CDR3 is TGTGCCAGCAGCTACTACAGGGACAGTCGTGCTAATGAAAAACTGTTTTTT.